One and the same sample provided the 13 T cell receptor beta chains below, sequenced in a study of blood T cell repertoires in COVID-19. The repertoire was sequenced with immunoSEQ multiplex PCR; TCRdb's copy has only in-frame clones and lacks some. Here the sample spans just over 300,000 clones, 65% to 90% being singletons. Sequencing was performed on PBMCs or T cells enriched from blood (not recorded which). The source is a man aged 30 to 39 who had recovered from COVID-19.

The chain is built from TRBV4-1 and TRBJ2-1; 9 nucleotides align to TRBD2. The CDR3 length is 15 residues. V gave up 4 bases and J gave up 7 bases; unmatched junction bases: 8. Germline values: CDR1 MGHRA, CDR2 YSYEKL. In DNA, the CDR3 is TGCGCCAGCAGCCGATCCGGGACTAGCAATAATGAGCAGTTCTTC. Translating it yields CASSRSGTSNNEQFF.

The chain couples TRBV5-1 to TRBJ1-2; a weak D match, TRBD1 (5 bases). This CDR3 has 14 residues. Per germline, CDR1 SGHRS and CDR2 YFSETQ. Trimming removed 0 bases from V and 5 bases from J, with 11 bases in between. This chain's CDR3 is CASSLVTRAYGYTF. CDR3 bases: TGCGCCAGCAGCTTGGTCACCAGGGCATATGGCTACACCTTC.

This clone was recorded many times. The chain links TRBV7-6 to TRBJ1-4; D is uncertain. Trimming stripped 5 bases from V and 3 bases from J, with 10 bases between. Germline V CDR1 and CDR2: SGHVS, FNYEAQ. The CDR3 has 14 residues. Here the CDR3 reads CASSLGVSNEKLFF. In nucleotides, the CDR3 is TGTGCCAGCAGCCTCGGAGTTTCTAATGAAAAACTGTTTTTT.

J is TRBJ2-5 and V is TRBV29-1; unclear D gene. V was clipped by 1 base and J by 4 bases, with 16 bases between them. CDR1 is SQVTM, CDR2 ANQGSEA, per germline. This CDR3 is 15 amino acids long. The DNA for the CDR3 is TGCAGCGTTGAAGTGAGTGGTTATCGTGGAGAGACCCAGTACTTC. This gives the protein CSVEVSGYRGETQYF. Combining the CDR3 with reference TRBV29-1 and TRBJ2-5 gives the whole variable domain SAVISQKPSRDICQRGTSLTIQCQVDSQVTMMFWYRQQPGQSLTLIATANQGSEATYESGFVIDKFPISRPNLTFSTLTVSNMSPEDSSIYLCSVEVSGYRGETQYFGPGTRLLVL.

The chain is built from TRBV18 and TRBJ2-1, with D possibly matching TRBD2 (6 bases). This CDR3 contains 13 residues. V lost 0 bases and J 7 bases, leaving 7 bases between the germline ends. The germline gives CDR1 KGHSH, CDR2 LQKENI. The CDR3 DNA follows: TGTGCCAGCTCACCACCGGGGAGGAATGAGCAGTTCTTC. Translated, it gives CASSPPGRNEQFF.

This chain links TRBV29-1 with TRBJ1-2, with D perhaps matching TRBD1 (6 bases). V lost 2 bases and J 5 bases, leaving 18 bases between the germline ends. The CDR3 extends over 15 amino acids. CDR1 SQVTM and CDR2 ANQGSEA come from the germline V gene. The CDR3 protein is CSVEYIQQGIYGYTF. The DNA for the CDR3 is TGCAGCGTTGAATACATCCAACAGGGAATATATGGCTACACCTTC.

The V and J genes are TRBV7-9 and TRBJ2-7; 7 nucleotides match TRBD2. V lost 3 bases and J lost 7; bases outside the gene matches: 9. The V gene's germline CDR1 is SEHNR and CDR2 FQNEAQ (reference sequence). This CDR3 contains 14 residues. CDR3 nucleotide sequence: TGTGCCAGCAGCTTGACGGGAGGACTAGGAGAGCAGTACTTC. Residues: CASSLTGGLGEQYF.

The rearrangement links TRBV18 to TRBJ1-1; TRBD1 matches at 7 bases. The germline gives CDR1 KGHSH, CDR2 LQKENI. The CDR3 is made up of 16 amino acids. The V segment lost 6 bases and the J segment 4 bases; nucleotides outside the gene matches: 14. The CDR3 region is CASSEQQGSYRTEAFF. In DNA, the CDR3 is TGTGCCAGCTCGGAGCAACAGGGGTCTTATCGCACTGAAGCTTTCTTT.

This chain joins TRBV6-5 and TRBJ1-2; D might be TRBD1 (5 bases). The CDR3 runs 13 residues. Per germline, CDR1 MNHEY and CDR2 SVGAGI. The ends were cut back, 7 bases at V and 4 bases at J, with 13 bases in the middle. The chain's CDR3 is CASMKGPIYGYTF. As DNA, the CDR3 is TGTGCCAGCATGAAGGGGCCCATCTATGGCTACACCTTC.

The chain joins TRBV5-1 to TRBJ2-3, with 8 bases aligning to TRBD2. The V gene end was trimmed by 2 bases and the J gene end by 0 bases; junction bases not matched to a gene: 2. Germline V gene sequence: CDR1 SGHRS, CDR2 YFSETQ. CDR3 length: 15 amino acids. The CDR3 sequence: CASSFRGGSTDTQYF. DNA of the CDR3: TGCGCCAGCAGCTTTCGGGGGGGTAGCACAGATACGCAGTATTTT.

This clone has a count of ten or more. The chain carries TRBV5-4 and TRBJ1-1; 7 nucleotides align to TRBD1. The germline CDR1 and CDR2 sequences are SGHNT and YYREEE (reference sequence). Trimming at V came to 4 bases and at J to 4 bases, leaving 13 bases not matched to a gene. CDR3 length: 16 residues. CDR3 protein: CASSPQQTGVGTEAFF. CDR3 coding DNA: TGTGCCAGCAGCCCCCAGCAAACAGGGGTGGGCACTGAAGCTTTCTTT. Looking up the rest from reference TRBV5-4 and TRBJ1-1 gives the full variable domain: ETGVTQSPTHLIKTRGQQVTLRCSSQSGHNTVSWYQQALGQGPQFIFQYYREEENGRGNFPPRFSGLQFPNYSSELNVNALELDDSALYLCASSPQQTGVGTEAFFGQGTRLTVV.

This chain uses TRBV27 with TRBJ2-1; a weak D match, TRBD2 (5 bases). The CDR3 sequence is 15 residues long. Between the trimmed V and J ends, which lost 6 bases and 0 bases, there was a span of 12 bases. Germline loops: CDR1 MNHEY, CDR2 SMNVEV (reference sequence). In DNA form, the CDR3 reads TGTGCCAGCAGGGGGAGTTTGGGCTCCTACAATGAGCAGTTCTTC. Protein: CASRGSLGSYNEQFF.

V usage is TRBV12-3 or TRBV12-4 and J usage is TRBJ1-5; the D is unclear. Between the trimmed V and J ends, which lost 3 bases and 4 bases, there was a span of 7 bases. The CDR3 has 13 residues. The CDR3 is CASSFGPNQPQHF. DNA for the CDR3: TGTGCCAGCAGTTTTGGCCCAAATCAGCCCCAGCATTTT.